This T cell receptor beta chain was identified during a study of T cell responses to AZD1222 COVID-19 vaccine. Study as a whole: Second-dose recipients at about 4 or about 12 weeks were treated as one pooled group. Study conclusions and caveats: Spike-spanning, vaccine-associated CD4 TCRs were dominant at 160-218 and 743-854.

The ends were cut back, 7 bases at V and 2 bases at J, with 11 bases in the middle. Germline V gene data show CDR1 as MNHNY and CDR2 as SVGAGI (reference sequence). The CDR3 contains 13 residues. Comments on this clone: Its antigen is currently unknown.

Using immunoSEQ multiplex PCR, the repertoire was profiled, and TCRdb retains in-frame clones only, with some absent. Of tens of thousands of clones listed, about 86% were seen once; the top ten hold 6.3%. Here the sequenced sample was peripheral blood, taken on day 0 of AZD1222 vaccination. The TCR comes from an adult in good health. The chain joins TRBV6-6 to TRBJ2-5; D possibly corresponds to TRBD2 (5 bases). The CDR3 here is CASKGGRQETQYF. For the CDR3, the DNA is TGTGCCAGCAAGGGCGGGCGGCAAGAGACCCAGTACTTC.